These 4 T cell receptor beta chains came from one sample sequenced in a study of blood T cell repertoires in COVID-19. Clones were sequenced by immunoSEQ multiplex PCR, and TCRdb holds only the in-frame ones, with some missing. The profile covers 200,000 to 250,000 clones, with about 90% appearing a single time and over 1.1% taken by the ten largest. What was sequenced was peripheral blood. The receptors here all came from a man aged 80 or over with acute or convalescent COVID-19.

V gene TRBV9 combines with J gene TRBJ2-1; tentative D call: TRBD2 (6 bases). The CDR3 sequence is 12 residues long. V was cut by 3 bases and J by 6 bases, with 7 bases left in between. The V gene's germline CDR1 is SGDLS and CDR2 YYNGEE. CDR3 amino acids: CASSEGLNEQFF. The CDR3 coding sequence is TGTGCCAGCAGCGAGGGACTCAATGAGCAGTTCTTC.

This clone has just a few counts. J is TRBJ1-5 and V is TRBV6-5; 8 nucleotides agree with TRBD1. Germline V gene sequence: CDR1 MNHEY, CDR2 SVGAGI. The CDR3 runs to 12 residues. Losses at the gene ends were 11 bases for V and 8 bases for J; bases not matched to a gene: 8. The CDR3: CAGSRGREPQHF. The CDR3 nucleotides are TGTGCCGGCTCCAGGGGGCGCGAGCCCCAGCATTTT.

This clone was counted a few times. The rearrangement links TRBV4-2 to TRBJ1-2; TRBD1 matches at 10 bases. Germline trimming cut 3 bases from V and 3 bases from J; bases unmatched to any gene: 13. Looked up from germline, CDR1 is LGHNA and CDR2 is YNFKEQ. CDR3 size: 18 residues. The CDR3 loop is CASSHPNPLTGGDYGYTF. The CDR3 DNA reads TGTGCCAGCAGCCATCCAAATCCGTTGACAGGGGGCGACTATGGCTACACCTTC.

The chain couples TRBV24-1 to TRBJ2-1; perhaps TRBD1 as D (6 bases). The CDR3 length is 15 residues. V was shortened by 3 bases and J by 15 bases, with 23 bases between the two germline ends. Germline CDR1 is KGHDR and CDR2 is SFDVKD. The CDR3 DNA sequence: TGTGCCACCAGTGATCGTTCCGGGACACCGGTTCGGCTGTTCTTC. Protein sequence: CATSDRSGTPVRLFF.